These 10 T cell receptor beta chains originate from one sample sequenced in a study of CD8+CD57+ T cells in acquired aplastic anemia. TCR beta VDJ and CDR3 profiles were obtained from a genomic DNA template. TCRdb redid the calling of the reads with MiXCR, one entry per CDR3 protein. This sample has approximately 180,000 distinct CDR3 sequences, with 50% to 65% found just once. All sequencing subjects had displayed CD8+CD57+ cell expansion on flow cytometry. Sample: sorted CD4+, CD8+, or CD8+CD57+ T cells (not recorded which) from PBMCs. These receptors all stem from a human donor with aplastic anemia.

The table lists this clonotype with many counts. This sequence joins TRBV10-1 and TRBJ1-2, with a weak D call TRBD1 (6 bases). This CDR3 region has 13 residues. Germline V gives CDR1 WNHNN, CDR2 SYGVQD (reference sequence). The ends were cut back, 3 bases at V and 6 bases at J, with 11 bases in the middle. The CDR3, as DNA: TGCGCCAGCAGTGATGGGGGGCCCGATGGCTACACCTTC. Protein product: CASSDGGPDGYTF.

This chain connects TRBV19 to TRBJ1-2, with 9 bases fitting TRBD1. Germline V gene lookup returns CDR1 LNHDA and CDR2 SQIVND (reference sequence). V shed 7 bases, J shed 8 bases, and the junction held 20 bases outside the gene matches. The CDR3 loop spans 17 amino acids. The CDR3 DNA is TGTGCCAGTACCCCACGGGTTGGGGACAGGGATGTTGACGGCTACACCTTC. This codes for CASTPRVGDRDVDGYTF.

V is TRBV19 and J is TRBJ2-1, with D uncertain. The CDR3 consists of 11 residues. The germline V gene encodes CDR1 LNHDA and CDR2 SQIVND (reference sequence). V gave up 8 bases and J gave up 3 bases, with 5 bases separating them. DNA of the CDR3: TGTGCCAGTCAGAACTACAATGAGCAGTTCTTC. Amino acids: CASQNYNEQFF.

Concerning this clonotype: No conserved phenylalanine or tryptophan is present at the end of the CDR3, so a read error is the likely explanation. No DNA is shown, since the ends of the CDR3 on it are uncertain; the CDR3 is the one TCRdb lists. CDR3: CASSWPGLAG. The chain carries TRBV7-2 and TRBJ2-1; the table's D call, TRBD2, has no DNA check behind it. From its first to its last residue, the CDR3 has 10 amino acids. The V gene's germline CDR1 is SGHTA and CDR2 FQGNSA.

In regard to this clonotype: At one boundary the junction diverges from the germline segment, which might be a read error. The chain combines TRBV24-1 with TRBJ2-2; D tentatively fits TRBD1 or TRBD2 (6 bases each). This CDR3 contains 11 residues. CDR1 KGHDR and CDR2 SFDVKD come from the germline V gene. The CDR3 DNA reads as TGTGCCGCTAGTTCCTCAGGGGAGGTGTTTTTT. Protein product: CAASSSGEVFF.

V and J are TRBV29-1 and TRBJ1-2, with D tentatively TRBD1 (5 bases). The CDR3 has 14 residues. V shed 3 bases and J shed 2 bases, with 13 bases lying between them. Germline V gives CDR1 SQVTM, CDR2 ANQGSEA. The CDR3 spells CSVEVWDGNYGYTF. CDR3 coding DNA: TGCAGCGTTGAGGTCTGGGACGGAAACTATGGCTACACCTTC.

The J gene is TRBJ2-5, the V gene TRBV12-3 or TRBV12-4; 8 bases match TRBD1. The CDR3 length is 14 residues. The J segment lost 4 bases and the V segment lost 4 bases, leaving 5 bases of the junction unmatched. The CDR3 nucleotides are TGTGCCAGCAGTTCCGGGACAGGTCGAGAGACCCAGTACTTC. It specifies CASSSGTGRETQYF.

Here the CDR3 reads CASSSTVRASYEQYF. In nucleotides, the CDR3 is TGTGCCAGCAGCTCTACCGTAAGGGCTTCCTACGAGCAGTACTTC. The gene calls are TRBV7-8 and TRBJ2-7; D unclear. The germline V gene has CDR1 SGHVS and CDR2 FQNEAQ. V dropped 4 bases and J dropped 1 base, with 14 bases sitting between them. The CDR3 contains 15 residues.

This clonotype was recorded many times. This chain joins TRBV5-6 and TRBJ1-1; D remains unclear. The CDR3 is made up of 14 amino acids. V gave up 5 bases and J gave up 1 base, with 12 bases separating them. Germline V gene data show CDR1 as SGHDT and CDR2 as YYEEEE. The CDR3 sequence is CASRPGGPNTEAFF. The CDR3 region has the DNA TGTGCCAGCAGGCCAGGAGGCCCGAACACTGAAGCTTTCTTT.

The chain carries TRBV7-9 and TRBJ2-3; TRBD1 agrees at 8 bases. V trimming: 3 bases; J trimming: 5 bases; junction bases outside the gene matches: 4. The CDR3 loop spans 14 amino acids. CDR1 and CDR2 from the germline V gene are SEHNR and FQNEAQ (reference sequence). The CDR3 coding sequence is TGTGCCAGCAGCTTGGCAGGGGGCAAAGATACGCAGTATTTT. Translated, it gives CASSLAGGKDTQYF.